Below are 19 T cell receptor beta chains sequenced from a single sample in a study of CD8 T cells in Susac syndrome. The RNA input was about 0.5 to 1 ug, and it was reverse transcribed with random hexamers. TCRdb passed the immunoSEQ multiplex PCR reads through MiXCR, listing each CDR3 protein once. The table shows about 160,000 distinct CDR3 sequences, with approximately 95% occurring only once. The sequenced sample was CD4+ T cells from PBMCs. The receptors were gathered from a human donor with Susac syndrome.

V usage is TRBV5-1 and J usage is TRBJ1-1; no definite D call. V was shortened by 5 bases and J by 0 bases, with 11 bases between the two germline ends. The CDR3 length is 14 residues. CDR1 SGHRS and CDR2 YFSETQ come from the germline V gene. The CDR3 is CASRPNTMNTEAFF. The CDR3 nucleotides are TGCGCCAGCAGGCCTAATACCATGAACACTGAAGCTTTCTTT. Drawing the rest from reference TRBV5-1 and TRBJ1-1, the complete variable domain is KAGVTQTPRYLIKTRGQQVTLSCSPISGHRSVSWYQQTPGQGLQFLFEYFSETQRNKGNFPGRFSGRQFSNSRSEMNVSTLELGDSALYLCASRPNTMNTEAFFGQGTRLTVV.

This sequence joins TRBV7-9 and TRBJ2-1; D unresolved. The CDR3 sequence is 13 residues long. V was shortened by 7 bases and J by 7 bases, with 14 bases between the two germline ends. Germline CDR1 SEHNR, CDR2 FQNEAQ (reference sequence). CDR3 region: CASILGLGNEQFF. The CDR3 bases are TGTGCCAGCATCCTAGGGCTAGGGAATGAGCAGTTCTTC.

The chain joins TRBV12-3 or TRBV12-4 to TRBJ2-2, with D maybe TRBD2 (5 bases). The length of the CDR3 is 14 residues. The V end lost 3 bases, the J end lost 5 bases, and 10 bases lay between the germline ends. This chain's CDR3 is CASSLVGGTGELFF. DNA for the CDR3: TGTGCCAGCAGTTTGGTAGGAGGTACCGGGGAGCTGTTTTTT.

V and J are TRBV20-1 and TRBJ1-2; TRBD1 is a possible D gene (5 bases). This CDR3 is 13 amino acids long. V shed 5 bases and J shed 2 bases, with 12 bases lying between them. Germline loops: CDR1 DFQATT, CDR2 SNEGSKA (reference sequence). The CDR3 bases are TGCAGTGCTCGCGAGCAGGGAAACTATGGCTACACCTTC. Protein product: CSAREQGNYGYTF.

This clonotype was seen only a few times. The genes are TRBV14 and TRBJ2-5; 7 nucleotides line up with TRBD1. The CDR3 is 14 amino acids. Trimming took 4 bases from V and 5 from J; bases not matched to a gene: 7. CDR1 SGHDN and CDR2 FVKESK come from the germline V gene. CDR3 DNA: TGTGCCAGCAGCCCTAGGACAGGTGGGGAGACCCAGTACTTC. Translating it yields CASSPRTGGETQYF. Using reference TRBV14 and TRBJ2-5 for the parts outside the CDR3, the full variable domain is EAGVTQFPSHSVIEKGQTVTLRCDPISGHDNLYWYRRVMGKEIKFLLHFVKESKQDESGMPNNRFLAERTGGTYSTLKVQPAELEDSGVYFCASSPRTGGETQYFGPGTRLLVL.

The chain employs TRBV27 and TRBJ2-1; 10 bases match TRBD1. The CDR3 covers 14 residues. Trimming took 6 bases from V and 12 from J; bases not matched to a gene: 11. From germline, CDR1 is MNHEY and CDR2 SMNVEV (reference sequence). The CDR3 spells CASRVDRGRFRQFF. Here the CDR3 DNA reads TGTGCCAGCAGAGTAGACAGGGGGCGATTTCGGCAGTTCTTC.

The gene calls are TRBV5-4 and TRBJ2-7; D unclear. This CDR3 is built from 13 residues. Germline V gene lookup returns CDR1 SGHNT and CDR2 YYREEE (reference sequence). V lost 3 bases and J lost 3, with 10 bases in between. DNA for the CDR3: TGTGCCAGCAGCTCGAGTTGGAACTACGAGCAGTACTTC. This codes for CASSSSWNYEQYF.

V gene TRBV25-1 combines with J gene TRBJ2-3, with unresolved D. Trimming left V 5 bases short and J 0 bases short, with 21 bases between. This CDR3 has 18 amino acids. Germline CDR1 reads MGHDK; CDR2 reads SYGVNS. CDR3 in amino acids: CASSLATRHKTSTDTQYF. In nucleotides, the CDR3 is TGTGCCAGCAGTTTGGCTACGCGCCACAAAACTAGCACAGATACGCAGTATTTT.

In this sample, this clonotype turned up once. The chain is built from TRBV14 and TRBJ1-5; 8 bases agree with TRBD1. Trimming at V came to 6 bases and at J to 11 bases, leaving 6 bases not matched to a gene. The CDR3 spans 12 residues. Germline V lookup: CDR1 SGHDN, CDR2 FVKESK. CDR3 DNA: TGTGCCAGCAGACAGGGGGTAAGGGCCCAGCATTTT. Translating gives CASRQGVRAQHF.

The chain carries TRBV7-8 and TRBJ2-5, with a tentative D call TRBD2 (6 bases). V shed 5 bases and J shed 7 bases, with 11 bases lying between them. This CDR3 is 12 amino acids long. Germline V gene lookup returns CDR1 SGHVS and CDR2 FQNEAQ. CDR3 DNA sequence: TGTGCCAGCAGCCCTATGGGGGGGACCCAGTACTTC. Its translation: CASSPMGGTQYF.

The V call is TRBV28, the J call TRBJ2-4, with D possibly being TRBD1 (6 bases). The CDR3 loop spans 16 amino acids. Germline assignment: CDR1 MDHEN and CDR2 SYDVKM. V dropped 5 bases and J dropped 0 bases, with 14 bases sitting between them. The CDR3 DNA reads TGTGCCAGCAGTCCCGCCAGGGGTCTAGCCAAAAACATTCAGTACTTC. It specifies CASSPARGLAKNIQYF.

CDR3 sequence: CASSLGTGSPKNIQYF. Written as DNA, the CDR3 is TGTGCCAGCAGTCTCGGGACAGGGAGCCCCAAAAACATTCAGTACTTC. J is TRBJ2-4 and V is TRBV6-2 or TRBV6-3; 9 nucleotides match TRBD1. The length of the CDR3 is 16 residues. Germline trimming cut 5 bases from V and 2 bases from J; bases unmatched to any gene: 7. The germline V gene encodes CDR1 MNHEY and CDR2 SVGEGT.

For the CDR3, the DNA is TGTGCCATCGGGACAGGGGGCTACGAGCAGTACGTC. Translation: CAIGTGGYEQYV. The chain carries TRBV10-3 and TRBJ2-7; 11 bases align to TRBD1. The CDR3 runs to 12 residues. Germline V gene data show CDR1 as ENHRY and CDR2 as SYGVKD. The junction had 0 bases not matched to a gene; V was cut back by 8 bases and J by 3 bases.

This clonotype has a single count. This chain links TRBV9 with TRBJ1-1; D is uncertain. Trimming took 3 bases from V and 3 from J, leaving 15 bases between them. The CDR3 is 15 amino acids. CDR1 and CDR2 (germline): SGDLS, YYNGEE. The CDR3 DNA reads TGTGCCAGCAGCGCCCGAGCATCAGAAGACACTGAAGCTTTCTTT. Translation: CASSARASEDTEAFF.

The chain links TRBV27 to TRBJ2-3; D might be TRBD1 (6 bases). CDR1 and CDR2 (germline): MNHEY, SMNVEV (reference sequence). This CDR3 region has 16 residues. The germline V and J ends were trimmed by 4 bases and 3 bases, with 17 bases remaining between them. CDR3 nucleotides: TGTGCCAGCAGTTACCAGCGGCTAGGGGGTACAGATACGCAGTATTTT. This gives the protein CASSYQRLGGTDTQYF.

The rearrangement joins TRBV7-9 to TRBJ2-7; possibly TRBD2 for D (6 bases). The V and J ends lost 6 bases and 3 bases respectively, with 15 bases between them. The CDR3 extends over 14 amino acids. CDR1 is SEHNR and CDR2 is FQNEAQ in the germline V gene (reference sequence). The CDR3 DNA reads as TGTGCCAGCAGTCTGCCGGGAGTGTTCTACGAGCAGTACTTC. This gives the protein CASSLPGVFYEQYF.

V and J are TRBV7-2 and TRBJ2-4; TRBD2 is a possible D gene (5 bases). Germline loops: CDR1 SGHTA, CDR2 FQGNSA. The CDR3 is 19 residues long. The V end lost 0 bases, the J end lost 6 bases, and 24 bases lay between the germline ends. The CDR3 sequence is CASSLAGSLILSRRNIQYF. The CDR3 bases are TGTGCCAGCAGCTTAGCAGGGAGTCTAATCCTAAGTCGGCGAAACATTCAGTACTTC.

The chain carries TRBV6-5 and TRBJ2-7, with 10 positions matching TRBD1. Looked up from germline, CDR1 is MNHEY and CDR2 is SVGAGI. The CDR3 has 15 amino acids. The V and J ends lost 0 bases and 3 bases, in that order; junction bases with no gene match: 2. CDR3 protein: CASSYSGTGDYEQYF. CDR3 bases: TGTGCCAGCAGTTACTCCGGGACAGGGGACTACGAGCAGTACTTC.

This chain uses TRBV2 with TRBJ2-1; 12 nucleotides agree with TRBD2. The V gene end was trimmed by 6 bases and the J gene end by 3 bases; junction bases not matched to a gene: 3. Germline CDR1 is SNHLY and CDR2 is FYNNEI. CDR3 length: 15 residues. The CDR3 region is CASSQTSGSYNEQFF. The DNA of the CDR3 is TGTGCCAGCAGCCAGACTAGCGGGAGCTACAATGAGCAGTTCTTC.